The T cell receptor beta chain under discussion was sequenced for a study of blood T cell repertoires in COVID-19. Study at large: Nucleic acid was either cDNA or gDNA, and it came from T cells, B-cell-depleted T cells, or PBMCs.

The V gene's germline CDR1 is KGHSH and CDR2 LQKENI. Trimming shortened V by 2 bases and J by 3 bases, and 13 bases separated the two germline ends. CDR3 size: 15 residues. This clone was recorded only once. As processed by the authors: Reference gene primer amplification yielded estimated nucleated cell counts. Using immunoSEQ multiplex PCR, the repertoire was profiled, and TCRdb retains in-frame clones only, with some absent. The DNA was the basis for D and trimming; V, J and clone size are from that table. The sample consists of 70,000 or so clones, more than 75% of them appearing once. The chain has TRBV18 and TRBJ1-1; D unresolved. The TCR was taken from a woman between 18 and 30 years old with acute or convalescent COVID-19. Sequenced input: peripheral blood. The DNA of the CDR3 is TGTGCCAGCTCACCAGGAGTCGGATCCGACACTGAAGCTTTCTTT. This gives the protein CASSPGVGSDTEAFF.